This TCR beta chain was captured in a study of T-cell reconstitution after alpha-beta-depleted transplantation in children. For TCRbeta, the library was prepared with unique molecular identifiers. TCRdb reanalysed the PCR reads using MiXCR and keeps one entry per CDR3 protein. The sample holds under 350,000 distinct CDR3 sequences, over 8% seen once. The CDR3 spans 14 residues. Germline values: CDR1 SGHTA, CDR2 FQGNSA. Trimming removed 1 base at V and 5 bases at J, with 11 bases between. The chain couples TRBV7-2 to TRBJ1-1; D gene uncertain. The sample here was PBMCs from the stem cell graft donor, taken from the stem cell graft. This TCR came from a human donor who donated a stem cell graft to a child with SCID. Here the CDR3 reads CASSLVNGRTEAFF. The CDR3 DNA reads as TGTGCCAGCAGCTTAGTCAATGGGAGGACTGAAGCTTTCTTT.